Sequencing of this TCR beta chain was carried out in a study of CD8+ T cells in alopecia areata. CDR1 SEHNR and CDR2 FQNEAQ come from the germline V gene (reference sequence). The CDR3 extends over 15 amino acids. Trimming pared 7 bases from V and 0 bases from J, leaving 13 bases between. RNA extraction and reverse transcription yielded cDNA as sequencing template. Measured with immunoSEQ multiplex PCR; TCRdb has only the in-frame clones, and not every one. The sample records 100,000 to 130,000 clones, 50% to 60% being singletons. Material for sequencing was NKG2D-low CD8+ T cells sorted from blood. The clonotype originates from a human donor with alopecia areata. This chain connects TRBV7-9 to TRBJ2-1; D may be TRBD2 (6 bases). CDR3 sequence reads: CASNSGLTSYNEQFF. As DNA, the CDR3 is TGTGCCAGCAACTCGGGACTGACCTCCTACAATGAGCAGTTCTTC.